This T cell receptor beta chain is drawn from a study of monozygotic twins with inflammatory bowel disease. On this clonotype itself: Its antigen is currently unknown.

CDR1 and CDR2 from the germline V gene are SEHNR and FQNEAQ (reference sequence). There are 13 residues in the CDR3. Across eight separate reactions for each sample, cDNA was made. Reanalyzing the 5' RACE reads, TCRdb keeps one entry per CDR3 protein, without DNA. The table lists some 150,000 distinct CDR3 sequences. Findings and caveats of the study: The existence of one strong signal or clonotype linked to IBD lacked support.

The sequence came from a human donor with ulcerative colitis or Crohn's disease, or a healthy co-twin of an affected twin (not recorded which). The sequenced material came from blood. V is TRBV7-9 and J is TRBJ1-2. The CDR3 loop is CASSLAATFGYTF.